This TCR beta chain stems from a study of response to subunit inactivated influenza vaccine. TCRdb used MiXCR to reprocess the RT-PCR reads, holding one entry per CDR3 protein. Here the sample spans a few hundred thousand distinct CDR3 sequences, around 20% being singletons. There are 16 residues in the CDR3. The V and J ends lost 6 bases and 3 bases respectively, with 17 bases between them. The sequence derives from a man between 45 and 75 years old who received an inactivated influenza vaccine. The rearrangement uses TRBV12-3 or TRBV12-4 and TRBJ2-2, with no clear D. This specimen consisted of PBMCs from blood, obtained about 19 months after vaccination. CDR3 protein: CASRRFRTTDTGELFF. CDR3 nucleotides: TGTGCCAGCAGGAGGTTCCGGACCACTGACACCGGGGAGCTGTTTTTT.